This entry concerns a single TCR beta chain. Its matching antigen is unknown. CDR1 and CDR2 (germline): LNHDA, SQIVND (reference sequence). The CDR3 runs to 15 residues. Germline trimming cut 4 bases from V and 7 bases from J; bases unmatched to any gene: 8. RNA transcripts gave rise to amplified TCR beta CDR3 regions. The study used the HTBI primer set for a first-round RT-PCR of the TCR CDR3. TCRdb passed the multiplex PCR reads through MiXCR, listing each CDR3 protein once. There are about 530,000 distinct CDR3 sequences in the sample; 17% occur only once, and roughly a sixth lies in the top ten. The data were taken from a study of T cells in Graves' hyperthyroidism and ophthalmopathy. About the research overall: Before treatment of any kind, peripheral blood was taken at initial diagnosis.

Study findings and constraints: The majority of expanded thyroid clonotypes above 0.001 also appeared in blood.

Approximately 10 ml of fresh peripheral blood supplied the PBMCs. Material: blood. This sequence was found in a woman aged 18-29 years with Graves' ophthalmopathy. The chain employs TRBV19 and TRBJ1-5; 9 nucleotides match TRBD1. CDR3 protein: CASSRKQGARQPQHF. CDR3 in DNA: TGTGCCAGTAGTAGAAAACAGGGGGCCAGGCAGCCCCAGCATTTT.